This T cell receptor (beta chain) was identified in a study of blood T cell repertoires in COVID-19 (dated by TCRdb to 2020 to 2022). For the study in its entirety: Collaborator samples came from the United States, Italy and Spain and covered acute and convalescent phases of COVID-19. Deeply sampled blood TCRbeta repertoires from subjects exposed to, actively infected with, or recovered from COVID-19 were included in the dataset. Nearly every sample came with metadata listing a de-identified subject ID, COVID-19 status, age in years and sex. The samples were drawn from two sources: the first 160 participants of the ongoing ImmuneRACE study, and 1,254 subjects contributed by 6 global collaborators. The repertoires were released in a freely available public database intended as a resource for research on the immune response to SARS-CoV-2. HLA class I and class II types, where available, came from metadata supplied by the sample provider rather than from assay-based typing. The material from the prospective study consisted of cDNA or gDNA derived from T cells, B-cell-depleted T cells, or PBMCs.

In the prospective study, participants were roughly 18 to 89 years old, resided in about two dozen geographic areas of the United States, and were enrolled through a virtual design. In the prospective study, participants were assigned to cohorts based on the clinical history participants reported in a screening survey and a study questionnaire. A participant counted as exposed if, within 2 weeks of entering the study, that participant had been in contact with someone who had a PCR-confirmed or clinician-diagnosed COVID-19 case. In the prospective study, whole blood, serum and a nasopharyngeal or oropharyngeal swab were collected from each participant by mobile phlebotomists. Additional blood draws and questionnaires over an approximately 2-month period could optionally be provided by prospective study participants. Blood samples from the prospective study were shipped frozen or at room temperature prior to DNA extraction.

Study-wide conclusions, independent of this receptor: How much clinical and demographic metadata was included differed by source and by participant, and the metadata was provided uncurated.

TCRbeta CDR3 regions were amplified from genomic DNA by means of the immunoSEQ Assay, a bias-controlled multiplex PCR. As for how the authors treated the data: Nucleated cell counts per sample were estimated from amplification of reference gene primers within the assay. Sequence reads were collapsed and filtered to measure the absolute abundance of every unique TCRbeta CDR3 rearrangement. For each sample, productive Simpson clonality was calculated as the square root of Simpson's diversity index across productive rearrangements. In TCRdb, the immuneACCESS table is reduced to in-frame sequences with V and J assigned. These tables do not hold every clone; where another copy was compared, an unresolved V gene accounts for under half, and the others remain unexplained. The V and J calls and clone size are taken from that table; D and trimming were inferred from the DNA. In all, the sample holds 210,000 or so clones, and approximately 88% of those were seen once. Together, the top ten hold under 4.5% of the sample.

This clone occurred once. Its antigen specificity is not known. Per-base qualities were not stored, and no clone one base away is much larger. This receptor was identified in a woman aged 25 to 39 who had been exposed to COVID-19. The specimen sequenced was PBMCs or T cells enriched from blood (not recorded which).

The CDR3 protein sequence reads: CASSPLDYNEQFF. Read as DNA, the sequence is TGTGCCAGCAGCCCTTTAGACTACAATGAGCAGTTCTTC. Recombination connected TRBV16 to TRBJ2-1; there is no confident call for the D gene. The CDR3 goes from the cysteine to the phenylalanine over 13 residues. Of all the DNA, just the CDR3 is kept, 39 bases in frame from base 1. CDR1 and CDR2 were assigned from the germline V gene as KGHSY and FQNENV. The V end loses 4 bases and the J end loses 3 bases, and a stretch of 7 bases separates them.